The sequence of this T cell receptor beta chain was determined in a study of T-cell reconstitution after alpha-beta-depleted transplantation in children. Trimming cost V 4 bases and J 4 bases; bases outside gene matches: 7. Germline V lookup: CDR1 SGHRS, CDR2 YFSETQ. The CDR3 contains 15 residues. The library targeted TCRbeta and was prepared with unique molecular identifiers. MiXCR, run by TCRdb on the PCR reads, gives a single entry per CDR3 protein. The sample contains hundreds of thousands of distinct CDR3 sequences, roughly 15% of which appear only once. The rearrangement uses TRBV5-1 and TRBJ1-3; 8 bases line up with TRBD1. The sequence came from a human donor who donated a stem cell graft to a child with acute myeloid leukemia. The sample here was PBMCs from the stem cell graft donor, taken from the stem cell graft. CDR3 nucleotides: TGCGCCAGCAGCCCCGCCGACAGGGGAGGAAACACCATATATTTT. Encoded protein: CASSPADRGGNTIYF.